A single T cell receptor (beta chain) is shown here with its context. This clonotype was seen a handful of times. There is no known antigen for this receptor. Base qualities are not recorded, but no much larger clone differs from it by a single base. There are 19 amino acids in the CDR3, from cysteine to phenylalanine inclusive. Just CDR3 DNA is preserved here, 57 bases in frame from base 1. V loses 1 base of germline sequence and J loses 0 bases, and the interval between the two ends is 19 bases. Read against the paper, the sample's time point label means: patch test 3, about 24 weeks after DPC sensitization. Reading the label with the study, this specimen's treatment or condition is: therapeutic diphenylcyclopropenone sensitization with weekly scalp DPC. At each patch-test visit, blood was drawn before the patch test was applied. Eligible patients were aged 18 to 70, diagnosed with alopecia, deemed suitable for DPC therapy, and excluded if pregnant. Total RNA was extracted from unfractionated whole blood collected in Tempus Blood RNA tubes.

The data are from a study of human T cells and chemical hapten exposure (dated by TCRdb to the early 2020s). Regarding the study in general: For sensitization, 2% DPC in acetone was applied to a roughly 2 cm by roughly 2 cm area of upper inner arm skin. Throughout the approximately 25-week study period, patients were also given weekly therapeutic DPC doses on the scalp. Patch tests used Finn chambers with 0.01% DPC on the upper back, scored after 6 days by International Contact Dermatitis Research Group standards. Most of the patients in the cohort were female, and the cohort covered alopecia areata with under or over 50% scalp involvement, alopecia totalis and alopecia universalis. The libraries were sequenced as a pool, and the TCR yield per sample differed mostly because of small variations in library volumes within the pool. The study tracked peripheral blood TCR repertoire changes in vivo during primary and secondary sensitization to the hapten diphenylcyclopropenone (DPC) in alopecia patients. Blood samples were taken from patients before sensitization (week 0) and then at 2, 6 and about 24 weeks after DPC sensitization. Nearly 30 alopecia patients provided blood for TCR sequencing at one to four time points (pre-sensitization, 2, 6 and 24 weeks).

The library relied on RACE. The sequencer listed for this sample is NextSeq 500. During library preparation, unique molecular identifiers were attached to individual cDNA molecules so that TCRs could be counted in a quantitative, reproducible way. From each blood RNA sample, both TCR alpha and TCR beta chains were sequenced. The source study handled its data this way. The median number of TCRs per sample was roughly 100,000, ranging from about 20,000 to 750,000. V, J and CDR3 annotation of the TCR reads was carried out using the Decombinator software suite. For the PS versus PT1 abundance plots, all samples were subsampled to the same number of TCRs (28,000). Expanded TCRs were defined as absent before sensitization and observed at least eight times at the 2-week time point. TCRdb passed the public sequencing reads through fastp at Q25 and MiXCR, retaining productive beta sequences. For every CDR3 protein sequence, its rows merge into one entry that carries the most common genes and DNA. TCRdb's processing, not the authors', yielded these V and J calls. The sample table lists 99,000 or so distinct CDR3 sequences, under 40% of them with a count of one. Roughly 2.7% of the sample is taken by the ten largest.

Overall results and qualifications from the work: Because all patients had alopecia, a presumed autoimmune disease, the immune response of the patients might differ from that of healthy individuals. DPC sensitization did not change the number of TCRs with a frequency above 1 in 1000, and there was no evidence of changes in global repertoire structure. The number of PT1 expanded TCRs positively correlated with patch test score, significant at thresholds 8, 16 and 32 but not 4. Repeated subsampling changed both the strength of the expansion versus patch-test correlation and the threshold at which that correlation became significant. Compared with pre-sensitization or healthy control sets, expanded TCRs formed significantly more large CDR3 similarity clusters, which is consistent with antigen-driven responses.

The receptor's source is a man aged 40-50 years with alopecia areata. Some clones in this sample may be carry-over from other donors' samples. The chain uses TRBV12-3 or TRBV12-4 and TRBJ2-1; a tentative D match to TRBD2 spans 6 bases. The sample here was whole blood, taken in connection with sensitization to the hapten diphenylcyclopropenone (DPC). The nucleotide sequence is TGTGCCAGCAGTTTAGGACCGAGGCGGGGTAGAATCTCCTACAATGAGCAGTTCTTC. This gives the protein CASSLGPRRGRISYNEQFF.